The present T cell receptor beta chain was sequenced within a study of identical twins (TCRdb year 2016). About the investigation overall: The study deep-sequenced TCR alpha and beta repertoires from monozygotic twins, unrelated adults of various ages and cord blood to test whether fetal clonotypes persist. Replicate twin experiments were performed at different times using different library preparation protocols to rule out contamination. The research as a whole found: Compared with coincidental sharing between unrelated individuals, an excess of low generation-probability sequences was observed among out-of-frame TCR alpha sequences shared between twins. Because the same donors could not be followed over many years, conclusions were based on cross-sectional statistical analysis. Zero-insertion analyses could be partly confounded by invariant T cells such as MAIT and iNKT, though diverse VJ usage argued against such confounding for most clonotypes. In monozygotic twins, recombination models systematically underestimated out-of-frame TCR alpha sharing, but the models matched the sharing seen between unrelated individuals. Fewer insertions were carried by abundant cord blood beta clonotypes; a weaker similar trend was observed in young adult naive repertoires, while no such trend was observed in memory repertoires. In beta out-of-frame sequences, excess twin sharing was weaker, because having fewer shared sequences lowered the signal-to-noise ratio.

Every donor in the study was a healthy Caucasian. Three pairs of female monozygotic twins, all aged about 18 to 30 years, made up the twin cohort. CD4+ and CD8+ T cell populations were isolated with positive isolation kits from Invitrogen. Library creation used 5' RACE. Instrument used: Illumina HiSeq 2000. A universal primer binding site was added through template switching, and the final cDNA carried a unique molecular identifier so that TCR cDNA molecules could be counted accurately. Specific primers in the conserved constant-segment region were used to synthesize first-strand cDNA for TCR alpha and beta chains. To control for contamination, every cDNA library carried two barcodes: a SMART-Mk sample barcode plus Illumina barcodes. TruSeq adapter sequences along with Illumina sample barcodes were introduced in two successive PCR steps. The Illumina HiSeq platform was used with custom primers to sequence TCR alpha and beta cDNA libraries. As for how the authors treated the data: Raw reads were processed with MiGEC to extract unique molecular identifiers, and MiXCR was used to determine CDR3 positions. For each individual, recombination models were inferred using an EM algorithm with the repgenHMM and IGoR tools. The tcR package in R was used for shared clonotype analysis, with sharing normalized by the product of cloneset sizes. To study raw recombination without the effects of thymic and clonal selection, out-of-frame nonproductive sequences were analyzed. TCRdb redid the processing of the public reads, applying fastp at Q25 and MiXCR, and retained in-frame beta chains. All rows with the same CDR3 protein become a single entry with the most common DNA and genes. The V and J calls were not made by the authors but by TCRdb's processing. This sample lists about 190,000 distinct CDR3 sequences; about 16% were detected once. The ten largest make up over 35% of the sample.

This clonotype was observed a handful of times. Its antigen is unknown. No quality values exist for individual bases; no much larger clone is one base distant. CDR1 GTSNPN and CDR2 SVGIG are derived from the germline V gene (reference sequence). V lost 4 bases and J lost 6 bases; the stretch between them is 4 bases long. The CDR3, from cysteine to phenylalanine, totals 11 residues. The retained sequence is limited to the CDR3, 33 bases, with the frame set at the first base. The same sample was also used in a study of T cells expressing NK-cell markers. As that second study puts it: Fewer than ten donors provided sorted CD3+CD56+NKG2C+, CD3+CD56+NKG2C- and CD3+CD56-NKG2C+ T-cell subsets, whose TCR beta-chain repertoires were profiled. Among the eight sequenced donors, only one was HCMV-seronegative, while the other seven were HCMV-seropositive. In several experiments an anti-gammadeltaTCR antibody was added to restrict sorting to alphabetaTCR-expressing T cells. In six donors, the dominant CD3+CD56+NKG2C+ clonotypes ranked among the top 10 CD8+ clonotypes, making up roughly 1.0-8% of CD8+ T cells. Those dominant clonotypes were again the most abundant among CD3+CD56-NKG2C+ cells in a handful of donors, at about 25-65%. It remained unclear whether the expanded NKG2C-expressing T cell clones were specific for HCMV antigens. The eight sequenced donors were randomly selected healthy volunteers, three men and five women. HCMV serostatus was determined by detecting HCMV-specific IgG in serum with a commercial ELISA kit. Reads were demultiplexed and grouped by UMI with MIGEC, and clonotypes were assembled and quantified with MiTCR. To exclude erroneous sequences, any TCR cDNA sequence not supported by at least two reads was discarded. Downstream repertoire analysis used the tcR package, and clonotypes were matched across fractions by CDR3 nucleotide sequence plus V segment. Antigen specificity was annotated against VDJdb with VDJmatch, allowing one amino acid substitution in CDR3.

The chain uses TRBV30 and TRBJ2-6, with the D gene uncertain. The specimen sequenced was CD8+ T cells sorted from blood. This receptor was taken from a woman under 30 in good health. The DNA reads as follows: TGTGCCTGGAAGGTGGCCAACGTCCTGACTTTC. Protein translation: CAWKVANVLTF.